The source of this TCR beta chain is a study of CXCR3-negative and CXCR3-positive naive CD8 T cells. Study details: Per library, roughly 1.6 +/- 0.3 million reads; 130 million to 150 million TRB reads overall.

Points on this clonotype: Its antigen is not identified.

Triplicate sorts, 300,000 to 350,000 cells apiece, were made for each CD8+ T cell subset. TRB cDNA libraries were made by UMI-labeled 5' RACE. TCRdb reprocessed the 5' RACE reads; each CDR3 protein has one entry and no DNA is given. This sample's clone table lists just over 40,000 distinct CDR3 sequences. The CDR3 sequence is 12 residues long. Germline CDR1 SQVTM, CDR2 ANQGSEA. General study findings and limits: Partially decreased CXCR3 expression was recorded after cryopreservation, and fresh PBMCs were used in most assays.

The chain is built from TRBV29-1 and TRBJ2-7; TCRdb lists TRBD2, though no DNA is available to test this call. This TCR derives from a human donor in good health. Some clones in this sample may be carry-over from other donors' samples. Sequencing used naive CXCR3- CD8+ T cells from blood. Subset indicated: CD45RO-CCR7+CD27+CD95- naive CD8+ T cells lacking CXCR3 (TNR3-). The CDR3 loop reads CSVEAGTYEQYF.